This TCR beta chain appears in the sequencing data of a study of CD8 T cells in ankylosing spondylitis. On this clonotype: Its antigen remains unidentified.

Libraries for TCR beta were made by quantitative 5'-RACE with molecular barcodes. TCRdb passed the 5' RACE reads through MiXCR, listing each CDR3 protein once. This table holds approximately 240,000 distinct CDR3 sequences, roughly a quarter found once. CDR3 length: 12 amino acids. V was pared by 6 bases and J by 10 bases, with 12 bases between. Study-wide results and caveats: Ankylosing spondylitis blood appeared to be characterized by a TCR beta motif of about eight highly homologous variants.

The specimen was blood, either unsorted or a sorted T cell fraction (not recorded which). The chain is built from TRBV12-3 or TRBV12-4 and TRBJ1-4; D is unresolved. The sequence was collected from a male donor with ankylosing spondylitis or in good health (not recorded which). The CDR3 protein is CASSLLIGKLFF. CDR3 DNA: TGTGCCAGCAGCCTACTTATAGGAAAACTGTTTTTT.